This T cell receptor (beta chain) was obtained from a study of OX40 agonist ivuxolimab in advanced cancers. General study results and limits: Among some nonresponders, normalized T-cell clonal expansion was also low.

This clone came up once. Its antigen is not identified. Data came from immunoSEQ multiplex PCR; TCRdb stores just in-frame clones and leaves some out. This sample has about 45,000 clones, with around 92% found just once. This sample comprised CD4+ or CD8+ T cells sorted from blood, obtained in a trial of the OX40 agonist ivuxolimab. This receptor was obtained from an adult with an advanced solid tumor such as melanoma, head and neck, liver or kidney cancer.

The CDR3 reads CASTLELSGNTIYF. CDR3 bases: TGTGCCAGCACCTTGGAACTCTCTGGAAACACCATATATTTT. The chain combines TRBV28 with TRBJ1-3; no clear D. This CDR3 contains 14 residues. Germline V gene data show CDR1 as MDHEN and CDR2 as SYDVKM. V lost 7 bases, J lost 0 bases, and 10 bases lay in between.